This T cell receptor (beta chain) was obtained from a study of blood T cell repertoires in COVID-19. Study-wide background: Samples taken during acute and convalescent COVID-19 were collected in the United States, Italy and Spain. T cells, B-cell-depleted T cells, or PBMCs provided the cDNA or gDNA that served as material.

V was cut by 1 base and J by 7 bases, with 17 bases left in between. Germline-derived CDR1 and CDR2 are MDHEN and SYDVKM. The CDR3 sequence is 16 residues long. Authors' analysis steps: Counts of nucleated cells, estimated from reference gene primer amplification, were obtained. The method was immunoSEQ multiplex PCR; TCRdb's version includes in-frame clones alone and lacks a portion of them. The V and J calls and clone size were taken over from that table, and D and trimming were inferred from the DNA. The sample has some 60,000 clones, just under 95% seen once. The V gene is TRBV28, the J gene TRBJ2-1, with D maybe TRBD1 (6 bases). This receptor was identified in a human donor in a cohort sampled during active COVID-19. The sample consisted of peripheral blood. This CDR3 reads CASSLSRTGHGNEQFF. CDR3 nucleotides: TGTGCCAGCAGTTTATCGCGAACAGGGCACGGAAATGAGCAGTTCTTC.